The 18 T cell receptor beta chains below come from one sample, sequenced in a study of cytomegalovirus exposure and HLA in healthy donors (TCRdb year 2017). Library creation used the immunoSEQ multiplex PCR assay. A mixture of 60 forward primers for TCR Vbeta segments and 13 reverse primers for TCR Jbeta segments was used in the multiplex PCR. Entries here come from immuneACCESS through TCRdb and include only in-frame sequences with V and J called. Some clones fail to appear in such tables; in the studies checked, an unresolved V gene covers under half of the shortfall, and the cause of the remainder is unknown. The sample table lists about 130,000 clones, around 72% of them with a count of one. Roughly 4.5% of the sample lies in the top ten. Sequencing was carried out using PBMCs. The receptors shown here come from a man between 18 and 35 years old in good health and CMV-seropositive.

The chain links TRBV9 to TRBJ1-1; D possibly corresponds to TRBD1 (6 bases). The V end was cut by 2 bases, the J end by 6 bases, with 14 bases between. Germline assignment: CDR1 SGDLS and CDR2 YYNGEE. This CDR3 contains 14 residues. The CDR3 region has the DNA TGTGCCAGCAGCGTCTTACAGGGTTTGCCTGAAGCTTTCTTT. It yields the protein CASSVLQGLPEAFF.

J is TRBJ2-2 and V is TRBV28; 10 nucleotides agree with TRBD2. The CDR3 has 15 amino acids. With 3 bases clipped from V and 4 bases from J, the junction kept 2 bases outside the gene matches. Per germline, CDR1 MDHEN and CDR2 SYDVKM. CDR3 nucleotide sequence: TGTGCCAGCAGTTTGCTAGCGGGGGTCACCGGGGAGCTGTTTTTT. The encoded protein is CASSLLAGVTGELFF.

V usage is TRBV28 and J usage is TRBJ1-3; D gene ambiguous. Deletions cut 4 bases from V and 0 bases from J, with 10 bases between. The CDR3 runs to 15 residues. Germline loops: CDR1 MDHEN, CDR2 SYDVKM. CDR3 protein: CASSSGSYSGNTIYF. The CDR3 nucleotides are TGTGCCAGCAGTTCCGGGTCTTACTCTGGAAACACCATATATTTT.

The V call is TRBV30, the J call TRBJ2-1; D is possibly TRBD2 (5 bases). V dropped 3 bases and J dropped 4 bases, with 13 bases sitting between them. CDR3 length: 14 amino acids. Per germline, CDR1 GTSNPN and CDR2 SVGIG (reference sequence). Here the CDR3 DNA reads TGTGCCTGGAGGGGCGCAACTAGATACAATGAGCAGTTCTTC. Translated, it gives CAWRGATRYNEQFF.

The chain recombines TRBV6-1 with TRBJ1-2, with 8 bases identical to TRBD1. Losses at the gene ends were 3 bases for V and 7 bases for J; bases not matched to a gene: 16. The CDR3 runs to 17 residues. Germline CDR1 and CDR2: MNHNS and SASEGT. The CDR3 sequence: CASSDIRDRPHQSGYTF. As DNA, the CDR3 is TGTGCCAGCAGTGATATCCGGGACAGGCCCCACCAAAGTGGCTACACCTTC.

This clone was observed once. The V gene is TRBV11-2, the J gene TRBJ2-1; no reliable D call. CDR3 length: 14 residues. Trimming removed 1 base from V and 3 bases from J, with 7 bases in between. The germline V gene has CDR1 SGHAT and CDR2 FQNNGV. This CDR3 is CASSLVLDYNEQFF. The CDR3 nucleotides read TGTGCCAGCAGCTTAGTCCTAGACTACAATGAGCAGTTCTTC.

The CDR3 coding sequence is TGTGCCAGCAGGTTTCGCGGCAGCTCCTACAATGAGCAGTTCTTC. It encodes CASRFRGSSYNEQFF. The chain employs TRBV27 and TRBJ2-1; D gene unclear. This CDR3 has 15 residues. V was pared by 6 bases and J by 0 bases, with 12 bases between. CDR1 and CDR2 from the germline V gene are MNHEY and SMNVEV (reference sequence).

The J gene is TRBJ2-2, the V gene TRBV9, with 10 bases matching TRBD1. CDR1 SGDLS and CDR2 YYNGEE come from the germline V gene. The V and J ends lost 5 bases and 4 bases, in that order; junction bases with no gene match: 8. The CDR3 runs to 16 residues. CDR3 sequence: CASSDRGRPATGELFF. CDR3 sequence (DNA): TGTGCCAGCAGTGACAGGGGGCGACCCGCCACCGGGGAGCTGTTTTTT.

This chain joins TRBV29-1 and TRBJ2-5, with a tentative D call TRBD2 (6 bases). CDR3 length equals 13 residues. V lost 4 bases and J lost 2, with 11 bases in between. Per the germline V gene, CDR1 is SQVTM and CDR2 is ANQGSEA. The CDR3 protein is CSVGFLAQETQYF. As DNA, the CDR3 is TGCAGCGTTGGGTTTCTAGCGCAAGAGACCCAGTACTTC.

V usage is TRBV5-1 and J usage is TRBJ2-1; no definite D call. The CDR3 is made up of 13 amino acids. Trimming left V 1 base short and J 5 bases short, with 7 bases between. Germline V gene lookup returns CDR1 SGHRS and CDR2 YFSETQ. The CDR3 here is CASSLTEHNEQFF. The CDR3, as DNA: TGCGCCAGCAGCTTGACCGAGCACAATGAGCAGTTCTTC.

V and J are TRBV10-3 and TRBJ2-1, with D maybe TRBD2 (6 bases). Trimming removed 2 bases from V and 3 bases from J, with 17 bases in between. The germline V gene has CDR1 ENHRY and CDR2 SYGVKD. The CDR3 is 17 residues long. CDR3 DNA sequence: TGTGCCATCAGTGAGCCCCTCGGGAGAGGAAACTACAATGAGCAGTTCTTC. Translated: CAISEPLGRGNYNEQFF.

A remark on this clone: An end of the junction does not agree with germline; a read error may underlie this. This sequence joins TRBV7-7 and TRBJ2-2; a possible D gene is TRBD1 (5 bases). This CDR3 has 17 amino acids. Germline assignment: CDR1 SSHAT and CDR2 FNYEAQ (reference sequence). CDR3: CASSLVPKGDNTGELFF. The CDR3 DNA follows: TGTGCTAGCAGCTTAGTCCCCAAAGGGGATAACACCGGGGAGCTGTTTTTT. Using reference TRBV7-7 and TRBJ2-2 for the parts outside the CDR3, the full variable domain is GAGVSQSPRYKVTKRGQDVTLRCDPISSHATLYWYQQALGQGPEFLTYFNYEAQPDKSGLPSDRFSAERPEGSISTLTIQRTEQRDSAMYRCASSLVPKGDNTGELFFGEGSRLTVL.

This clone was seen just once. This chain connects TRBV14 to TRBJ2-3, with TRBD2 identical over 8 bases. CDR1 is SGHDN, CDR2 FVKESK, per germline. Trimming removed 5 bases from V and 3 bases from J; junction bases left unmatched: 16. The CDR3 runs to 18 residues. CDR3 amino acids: CASSKVERGQFGTDTQYF. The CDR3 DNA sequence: TGTGCCAGCAGCAAGGTGGAGCGGGGGCAGTTCGGAACAGATACGCAGTATTTT.

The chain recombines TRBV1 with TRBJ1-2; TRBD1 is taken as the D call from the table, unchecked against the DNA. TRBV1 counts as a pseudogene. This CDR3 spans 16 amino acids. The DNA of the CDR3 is TGCACCAGCAGCCGAATAAGGGGTGTACGTTACTATGGCTACACCTTC. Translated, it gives CTSSRIRGVRYYGYTF.

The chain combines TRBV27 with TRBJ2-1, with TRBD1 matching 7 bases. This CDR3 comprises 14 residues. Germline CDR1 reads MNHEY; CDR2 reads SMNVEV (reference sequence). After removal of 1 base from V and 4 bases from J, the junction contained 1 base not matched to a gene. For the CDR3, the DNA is TGTGCCAGCAGTTTATTGGGACAGTACAATGAGCAGTTCTTC. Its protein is CASSLLGQYNEQFF.

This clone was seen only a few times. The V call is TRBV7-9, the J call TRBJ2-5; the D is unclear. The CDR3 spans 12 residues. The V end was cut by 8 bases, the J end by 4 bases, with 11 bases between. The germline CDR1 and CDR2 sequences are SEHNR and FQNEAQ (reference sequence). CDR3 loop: CASERRGETQYF. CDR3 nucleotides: TGTGCCAGCGAACGGCGAGGAGAGACCCAGTACTTC.

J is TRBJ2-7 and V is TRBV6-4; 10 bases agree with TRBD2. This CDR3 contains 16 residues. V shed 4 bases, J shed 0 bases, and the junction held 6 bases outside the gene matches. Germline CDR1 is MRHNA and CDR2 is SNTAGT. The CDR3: CASSVLWTSGSYEQYF. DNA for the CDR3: TGTGCCAGCAGTGTCCTCTGGACTAGCGGCTCCTACGAGCAGTACTTC.

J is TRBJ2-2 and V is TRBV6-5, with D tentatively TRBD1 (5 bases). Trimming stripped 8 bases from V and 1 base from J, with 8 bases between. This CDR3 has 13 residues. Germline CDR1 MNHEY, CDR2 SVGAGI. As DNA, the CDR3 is TGTGCCAGCCTCGACAGGAACACCGGGGAGCTGTTTTTT. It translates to CASLDRNTGELFF.